This T cell receptor (beta chain) stems from a study of response to subunit inactivated influenza vaccine. There are 11 residues in the CDR3. V lost 4 bases and J lost 2, with 6 bases in between. In germline, CDR1 is DFQATT, CDR2 SNEGSKA (reference sequence). This clonotype came up a few times. TCRdb fed the RT-PCR reads into MiXCR, producing one record per CDR3 protein. The sample gives roughly 620,000 distinct CDR3 sequences, around 11% of which show up once; 11% is in the top ten. These data were also reused for a study on T cells expressing NK-cell markers. This second study notes: In generating TCR beta cDNA, 5'RACE template switching with UMIs was used. Seven sequenced donors out of eight were HCMV-seropositive, one seronegative. CD8+ T cells in more than five donors included dominant NKG2C+ clonotypes at about 1.0-8%. Unclear, still, was the HCMV specificity of the expanded NKG2C+ T cell clones.

This receptor was obtained from a man aged 50-60 years who received an inactivated influenza vaccine. The starting material was PBMCs from blood, obtained on the day of vaccination. This chain links TRBV20-1 with TRBJ2-7; the D is unclear. This chain's CDR3 is CSAIPAYEQYF. In DNA, the CDR3 is TGCAGTGCTATTCCCGCCTACGAGCAGTACTTC.